This T cell receptor beta chain emerged from a study of T cells in Graves' hyperthyroidism and ophthalmopathy. General study points: Ophthalmopathy prediction by the model preceded onset by a median about 6 months. Most clonotypes expanded in the thyroid (above 0.001) were also present in blood.

There were TCR beta CDR3 regions amplified from RNA transcripts. First-round RT-PCR targeting the TCR CDR3 was performed with the HTBI primer set. TCRdb reanalysed the multiplex PCR reads using MiXCR and keeps one entry per CDR3 protein. In the table there are hundreds of thousands of distinct CDR3 sequences, over 35% of which are singletons. Hyperthyroidism was newly diagnosed in patients aged 18 to 65 (duration under 2 months). The diagnoses drew upon clinical symptoms, serum thyroxine and TRAb, thyroid ultrasound and orbital computed tomography. The CDR3 consists of 10 residues. V was trimmed by 1 base and J by 11 bases, leaving 5 bases between them. Regarding this clonotype: The target antigen is unknown.

The sample consisted of blood. V gene TRBV12-3 or TRBV12-4 combines with J gene TRBJ1-1; D remains ambiguous. The receptor was isolated from a young man with Graves' hyperthyroidism. In nucleotides, the CDR3 is TGTGCCAGCAGTTTAGATGGGGCTTTCTTT. Amino acids: CASSLDGAFF.